The following is a TCR beta chain sequence with its context. The data belong to a study of T-cell reconstitution after alpha-beta-depleted transplantation in children. This CDR3 has 14 amino acids. V lost 1 base, J lost 6 bases, and 9 bases lay in between. For TCRbeta, the library was prepared with unique molecular identifiers. TCRdb independently ran MiXCR on the PCR reads; one entry per CDR3 protein. The sample holds approximately 91,000 distinct CDR3 sequences, approximately 9.2% seen once. This TCR came from a human donor who donated a stem cell graft to a child with congenital amegakaryocytic thrombocytopenia. This rearrangement joins TRBV12-3 or TRBV12-4 to TRBJ2-2; TRBD1 might be the D (6 bases). Here the sequenced sample was PBMCs from the stem cell graft donor, taken from the stem cell graft. The CDR3 spells CASSLGTVSGELFF. The CDR3 DNA follows: TGTGCCAGCAGTTTAGGGACAGTCTCCGGGGAGCTGTTTTTT.